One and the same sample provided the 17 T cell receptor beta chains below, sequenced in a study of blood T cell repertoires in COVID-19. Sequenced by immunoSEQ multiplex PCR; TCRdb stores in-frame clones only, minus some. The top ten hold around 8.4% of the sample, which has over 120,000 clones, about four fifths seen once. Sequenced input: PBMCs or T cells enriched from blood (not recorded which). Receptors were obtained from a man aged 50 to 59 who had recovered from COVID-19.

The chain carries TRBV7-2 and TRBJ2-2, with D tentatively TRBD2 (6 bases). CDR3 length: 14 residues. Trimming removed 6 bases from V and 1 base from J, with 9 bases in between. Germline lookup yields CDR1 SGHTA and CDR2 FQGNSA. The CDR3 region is CASSLALNTGELFF. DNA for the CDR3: TGTGCCAGCAGTCTAGCGCTGAACACCGGGGAGCTGTTTTTT. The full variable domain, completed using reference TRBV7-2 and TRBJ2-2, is GAGVSQSPSNKVTEKGKDVELRCDPISGHTALYWYRQSLGQGLEFLIYFQGNSAPDKSGLPSDRFSAERTGGSVSTLTIQRTQQEDSAVYLCASSLALNTGELFFGEGSRLTVL.

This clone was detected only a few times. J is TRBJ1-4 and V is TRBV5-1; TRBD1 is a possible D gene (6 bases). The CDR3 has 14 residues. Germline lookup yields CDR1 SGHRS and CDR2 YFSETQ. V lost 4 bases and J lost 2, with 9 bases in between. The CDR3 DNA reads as TGCGCCAGCAGCCAGGACAGCACTAATGAAAAACTGTTTTTT. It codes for CASSQDSTNEKLFF. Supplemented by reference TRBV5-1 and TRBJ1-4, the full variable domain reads KAGVTQTPRYLIKTRGQQVTLSCSPISGHRSVSWYQQTPGQGLQFLFEYFSETQRNKGNFPGRFSGRQFSNSRSEMNVSTLELGDSALYLCASSQDSTNEKLFFGSGTQLSVL.

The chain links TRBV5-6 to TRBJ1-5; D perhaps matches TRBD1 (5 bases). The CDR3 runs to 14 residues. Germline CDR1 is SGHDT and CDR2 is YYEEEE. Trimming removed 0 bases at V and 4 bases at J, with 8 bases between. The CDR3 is CASSLGRVNQPQHF. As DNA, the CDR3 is TGTGCCAGCAGCTTGGGCAGGGTAAATCAGCCCCAGCATTTT.

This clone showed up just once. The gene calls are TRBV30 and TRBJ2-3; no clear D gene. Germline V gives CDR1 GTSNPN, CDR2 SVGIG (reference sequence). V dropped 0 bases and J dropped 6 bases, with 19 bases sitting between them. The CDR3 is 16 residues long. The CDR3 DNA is TGTGCCTGGAGTGTACGTCGTCAGAATACAACGGATACGCAGTATTTT. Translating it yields CAWSVRRQNTTDTQYF.

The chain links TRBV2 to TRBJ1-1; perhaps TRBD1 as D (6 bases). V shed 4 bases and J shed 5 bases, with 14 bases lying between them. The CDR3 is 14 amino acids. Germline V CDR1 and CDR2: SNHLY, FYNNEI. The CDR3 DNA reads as TGTGCCAGCAGTGTTAGGGGGGGCGCTACTGAAGCTTTCTTT. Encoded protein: CASSVRGGATEAFF.

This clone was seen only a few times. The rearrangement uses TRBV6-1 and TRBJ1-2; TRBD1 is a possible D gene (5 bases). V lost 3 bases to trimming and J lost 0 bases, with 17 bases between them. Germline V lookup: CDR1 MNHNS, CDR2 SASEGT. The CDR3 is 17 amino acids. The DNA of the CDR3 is TGTGCCAGCAGTGATTGGCCAGGGAACCCCTCTAACTATGGCTACACCTTC. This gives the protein CASSDWPGNPSNYGYTF.

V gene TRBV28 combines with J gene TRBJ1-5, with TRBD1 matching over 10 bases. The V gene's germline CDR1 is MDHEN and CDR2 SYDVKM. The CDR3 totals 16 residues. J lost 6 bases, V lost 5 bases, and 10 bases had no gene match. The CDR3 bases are TGTGCCAGCAGTCGCCCCCGACAGGGGGCGGTTCAGCCCCAGCATTTT. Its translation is CASSRPRQGAVQPQHF.

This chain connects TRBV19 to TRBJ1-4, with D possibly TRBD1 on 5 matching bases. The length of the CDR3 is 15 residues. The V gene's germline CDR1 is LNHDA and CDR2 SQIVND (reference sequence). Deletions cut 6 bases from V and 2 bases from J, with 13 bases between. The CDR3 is CASRLGDSTNEKLFF. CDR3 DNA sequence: TGTGCCAGTAGATTGGGGGACTCTACTAATGAAAAACTGTTTTTT.

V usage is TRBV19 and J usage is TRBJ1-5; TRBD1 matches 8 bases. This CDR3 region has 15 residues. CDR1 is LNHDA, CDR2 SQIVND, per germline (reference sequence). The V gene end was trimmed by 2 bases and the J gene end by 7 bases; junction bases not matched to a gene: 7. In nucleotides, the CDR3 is TGTGCCAGTAGTATAAGACAGGGGCGTCACCAGCCCCAGCATTTT. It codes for CASSIRQGRHQPQHF.

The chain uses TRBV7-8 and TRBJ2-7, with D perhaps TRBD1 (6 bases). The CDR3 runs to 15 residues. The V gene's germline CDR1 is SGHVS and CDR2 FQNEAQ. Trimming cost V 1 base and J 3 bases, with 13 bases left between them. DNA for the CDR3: TGTGCCAGCAGCTTAGGTGCAGGGGAAAACTACGAGCAGTACTTC. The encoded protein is CASSLGAGENYEQYF.

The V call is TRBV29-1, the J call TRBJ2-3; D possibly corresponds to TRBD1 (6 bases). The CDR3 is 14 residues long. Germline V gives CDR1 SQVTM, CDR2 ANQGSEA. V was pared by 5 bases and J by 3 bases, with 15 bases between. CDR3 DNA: TGCAGCGTTTCCCAGGGGACCATTACAGATACGCAGTATTTT. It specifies CSVSQGTITDTQYF.

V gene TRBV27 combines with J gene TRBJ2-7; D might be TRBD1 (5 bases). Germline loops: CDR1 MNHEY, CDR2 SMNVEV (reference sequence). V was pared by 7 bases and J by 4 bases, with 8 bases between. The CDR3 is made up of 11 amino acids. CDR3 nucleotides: TGTGCCAGCATAAGGGGATACGAGCAGTACTTC. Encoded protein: CASIRGYEQYF.

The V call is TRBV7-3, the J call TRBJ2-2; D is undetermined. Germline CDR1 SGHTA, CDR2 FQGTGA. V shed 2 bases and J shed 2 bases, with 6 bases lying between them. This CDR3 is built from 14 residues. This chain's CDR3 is CASSLGINTGELFF. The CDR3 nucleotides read TGTGCCAGCAGCTTAGGCATTAACACCGGGGAGCTGTTTTTT.

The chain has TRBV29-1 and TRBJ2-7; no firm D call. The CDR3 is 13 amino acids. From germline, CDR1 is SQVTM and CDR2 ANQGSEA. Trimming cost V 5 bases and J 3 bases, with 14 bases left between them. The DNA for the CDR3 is TGCAGCGTTCAATGGAGTCTTAACTACGAGCAGTACTTC. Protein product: CSVQWSLNYEQYF.

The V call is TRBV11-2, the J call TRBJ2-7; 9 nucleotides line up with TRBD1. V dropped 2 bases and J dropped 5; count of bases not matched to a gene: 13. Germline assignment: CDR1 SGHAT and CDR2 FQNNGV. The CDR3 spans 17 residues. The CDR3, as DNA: TGTGCCAGCAGCTTAATCGGACCGGGACAGGGACAAGACGAGCAGTACTTC. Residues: CASSLIGPGQGQDEQYF.

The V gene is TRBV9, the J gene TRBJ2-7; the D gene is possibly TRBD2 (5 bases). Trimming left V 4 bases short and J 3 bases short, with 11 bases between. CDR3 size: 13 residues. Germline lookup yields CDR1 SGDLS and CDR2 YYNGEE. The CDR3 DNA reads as TGTGCCAGCAGCCCACGGACTGACTACGAGCAGTACTTC. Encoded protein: CASSPRTDYEQYF.

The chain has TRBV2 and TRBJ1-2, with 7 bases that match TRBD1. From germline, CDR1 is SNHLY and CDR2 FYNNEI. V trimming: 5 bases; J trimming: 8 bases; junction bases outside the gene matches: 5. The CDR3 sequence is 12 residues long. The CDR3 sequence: CASSFRQGGYTF. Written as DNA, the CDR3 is TGTGCCAGCAGTTTTAGACAGGGCGGCTACACCTTC.